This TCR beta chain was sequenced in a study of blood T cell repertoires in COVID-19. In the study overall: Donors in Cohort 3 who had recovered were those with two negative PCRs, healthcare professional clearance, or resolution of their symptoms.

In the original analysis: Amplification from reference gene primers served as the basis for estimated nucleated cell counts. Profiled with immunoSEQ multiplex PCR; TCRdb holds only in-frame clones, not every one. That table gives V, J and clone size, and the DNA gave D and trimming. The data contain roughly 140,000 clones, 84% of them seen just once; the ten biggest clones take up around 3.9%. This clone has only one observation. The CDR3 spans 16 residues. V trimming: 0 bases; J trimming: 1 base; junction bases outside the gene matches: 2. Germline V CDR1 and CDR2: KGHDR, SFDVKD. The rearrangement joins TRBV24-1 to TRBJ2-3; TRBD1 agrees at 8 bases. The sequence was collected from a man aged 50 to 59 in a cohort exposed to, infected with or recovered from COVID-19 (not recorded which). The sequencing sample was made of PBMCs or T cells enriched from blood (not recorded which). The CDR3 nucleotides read TGTGCCACCAGTGATTTGGGGGGACAGGGCACAGATACGCAGTATTTT. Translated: CATSDLGGQGTDTQYF.